Listed below are T cell receptor beta chains from one sample, sequenced in a study of OX40 agonist ivuxolimab in advanced cancers. Sequenced by immunoSEQ multiplex PCR; TCRdb stores in-frame clones only, minus some. This repertoire shows around 60,000 clones, 75% to 85% found once; its top ten account for 2.4%. Specimen: CD4+ or CD8+ T cells sorted from blood, collected in a trial of the OX40 agonist ivuxolimab. These receptors were collected from an adult with an advanced solid tumor such as melanoma, head and neck, liver or kidney cancer. Each CDR3 is given with its conserved first and last residue. The D gene is left open where the match is weak. Not every row has a clone size; where given, it reads once, few, many or a size class.

j_call d_call v_call clone_size cdr3_aa cdr3_nt
TRBJ1-5 NA TRBV28 NA CASSFGSTGSSQPQHF TGTGCCAGCAGCTTCGGGTCGACGGGGTCAAGTCAGCCCCAGCATTTT
TRBJ1-1 TRBD1 TRBV28 NA CASSLGTGNTEAFF TGTGCCAGCAGCCTCGGGACAGGAAACACTGAAGCTTTCTTT
TRBJ1-2 TRBD1 TRBV19 NA CASSPAARGQGDYGYTF TGTGCCAGTAGTCCAGCCGCCCGGGGACAGGGGGACTATGGCTACACCTTC
TRBJ1-2 NA TRBV5-8 NA CASSFRRTLPGGNYGYTF TGTGCCAGCAGCTTCCGCCGAACGCTTCCGGGAGGGAACTATGGCTACACCTTC
TRBJ2-1 NA TRBV23-1 NA CASRTGARRYNEQFF TGCGCCAGCAGAACGGGAGCCCGACGCTACAATGAGCAGTTCTTC
TRBJ1-5 NA TRBV5-8 once CASTLGGISHQPQHF TGTGCCAGCACCCTCGGAGGTATCAGTCATCAGCCCCAGCATTTT
TRBJ1-1 TRBD1 TRBV7-8 once CASSLAGTVEAFF TGTGCCAGCAGCTTAGCCGGGACAGTTGAAGCTTTCTTT
TRBJ2-1 NA TRBV13 NA CASSLAAGQWRGGRGYNEQFF TGTGCCAGCAGCTTAGCAGCCGGACAGTGGCGAGGGGGACGAGGGTACAATGAGCAGTTCTTC
TRBJ1-3 NA TRBV2 NA CASSEARPGISGNTIYF TGTGCCAGCAGTGAAGCGCGGCCTGGGATCTCTGGAAACACCATATATTTT
TRBJ1-5 NA TRBV6-1 few CASSDPTPDGRSNQPQHF TGTGCCAGCAGTGACCCAACGCCCGACGGCAGGAGCAATCAGCCCCAGCATTTT
TRBJ2-3 TRBD1 TRBV2 few CASTAGTGVTDTQYF TGTGCCAGCACAGCCGGGACAGGGGTTACAGATACGCAGTATTTT
TRBJ2-3 NA TRBV6-1 NA CASSEALQDF TGTGCCAGCAGTGAAGCGCTTCAGGACTTC
TRBJ2-7 NA TRBV10-3 NA CAISELLGGSGTYEQYF TGTGCCATCAGTGAATTACTCGGCGGGTCAGGGACCTACGAGCAGTACTTC
TRBJ1-5 NA TRBV19 NA CASSILPHNQPQHF TGTGCCAGTAGTATCCTCCCACATAATCAGCCCCAGCATTTT
TRBJ1-4 TRBD1 TRBV2 NA CASRDRDFSEKLFF TGTGCCAGCAGGGACAGGGATTTTTCTGAAAAACTGTTTTTT
TRBJ1-5 NA TRBV19 once CASSFRVRAGNQPQHF TGTGCCAGTAGTTTTCGGGTAAGAGCCGGCAATCAGCCCCAGCATTTT
TRBJ1-4 NA TRBV7-2 NA CASSASNGGTNEKLFF TGTGCCAGCAGCGCTTCGAACGGGGGAACTAATGAAAAACTGTTTTTT
TRBJ1-4 NA TRBV5-1 NA CASAQSATNEKLFF TGCGCCAGCGCTCAGTCGGCAACTAATGAAAAACTGTTTTTT
TRBJ1-1 TRBD1 TRBV7-3 NA CASSSNPHGTGKTNTEAFF TGTGCCAGCAGCTCCAATCCTCATGGGACAGGGAAAACGAACACTGAAGCTTTCTTT
TRBJ1-2 NA TRBV19 few CASSIGRAGYTF TGTGCCAGTAGTATAGGAAGGGCGGGCTACACCTTC
TRBJ2-5 NA TRBV6-5 NA CASSETSRTQYF TGTGCCAGCAGTGAGACGAGTAGGACCCAGTACTTC
TRBJ2-4 NA TRBV6-5 NA CASSYSIHGTKNIQYF TGTGCCAGCAGTTACTCGATACATGGCACCAAAAACATTCAGTACTTC
TRBJ1-3 TRBD1 TRBV28 NA CASSAGGTGASSGNTIYF TGTGCCAGCAGTGCTGGCGGGACAGGGGCTTCCTCTGGAAACACCATATATTTT
TRBJ2-7 TRBD2 TRBV7-3 NA CASSLLAGYEQYF TGTGCCAGCAGCCTTTTAGCGGGGTACGAGCAGTACTTC
TRBJ2-7 NA TRBV7-2 NA CASSLGVAGDYYEQYF TGTGCCAGCAGCTTAGGGGTCGCAGGGGACTACTACGAGCAGTACTTC
TRBJ2-3 NA TRBV11-2 NA CASSLPGGPGVYTQYF TGTGCCAGCAGCCTCCCCGGGGGCCCCGGAGTGTATACGCAGTATTTT
TRBJ1-2 NA TRBV28 NA CASLLAGHYGYTF TGTGCCAGCCTCCTTGCAGGGCACTATGGCTACACCTTC
TRBJ2-3 TRBD2 TRBV5-1 NA CASRLAGARDTQYF TGCGCCAGCAGGCTAGCGGGGGCCCGAGATACGCAGTATTTT
TRBJ2-5 NA TRBV5-6 NA CASSLEGGRIQETQYF TGTGCCAGCAGCCTCGAAGGAGGCCGCATCCAAGAGACCCAGTACTTC
TRBJ2-7 TRBD2 TRBV6-1 NA CASSVGGGAYEQYF TGTGCCAGCAGTGTGGGCGGGGGGGCCTACGAGCAGTACTTC
TRBJ1-1 NA TRBV6-5 NA CASSAQEGRGEAFF TGTGCCAGCAGTGCCCAGGAGGGGCGAGGTGAAGCTTTCTTT
TRBJ1-5 NA TRBV4-2 NA CASSQHTGSNQPQHF TGTGCCAGCAGCCAACACACAGGAAGCAATCAGCCCCAGCATTTT
TRBJ1-4 NA TRBV18 NA CASSQDRANEKLFF TGTGCCAGCTCACAGGACAGAGCTAATGAAAAACTGTTTTTT
TRBJ1-5 TRBD1 TRBV15 NA CATSSRTGNQPQHF TGTGCCACCAGCAGTAGGACAGGGAATCAGCCCCAGCATTTT
TRBJ2-5 NA TRBV7-2 NA CASSLGGRWETQYF TGTGCCAGCAGCTTAGGTGGTAGATGGGAGACCCAGTACTTC
TRBJ2-1 NA TRBV10-3 once CAISPGSGNEQFF TGTGCCATCAGTCCCGGCTCTGGCAATGAGCAGTTCTTC
TRBJ1-5 NA TRBV6-1 NA CASNHHEGSQPQHF TGTGCCAGCAATCACCACGAAGGGTCCCAGCCCCAGCATTTT
TRBJ2-7 TRBD1 TRBV2 once CASRAGGTYEQYF TGTGCCAGCAGGGCAGGGGGTACCTACGAGCAGTACTTC
TRBJ1-2 TRBD1 TRBV6-5 NA CASSNTGGVGGYTF TGTGCCAGCAGTAACACAGGGGGAGTGGGCGGCTACACCTTC
TRBJ2-7 TRBD1 TRBV2 NA CASSRGRLYEQYF TGTGCCAGCAGTAGGGGGCGCCTCTACGAGCAGTACTTC
TRBJ2-3 TRBD2 TRBV7-6 NA CASSNRLAGHTDTQYF TGTGCCAGCAGCAATCGACTAGCGGGGCACACAGATACGCAGTATTTT
TRBJ2-7 TRBD1 TRBV19 NA CASSTGQGVREQYF TGTGCCAGTAGTACCGGACAGGGGGTAAGGGAGCAGTACTTC
TRBJ2-7 NA TRBV6-5 NA CASQGEGVHEQYF TGTGCCAGCCAAGGGGAGGGGGTCCACGAGCAGTACTTC
TRBJ2-1 NA TRBV2 NA CASSAMADEQFF TGTGCCAGCAGCGCCATGGCCGATGAGCAGTTCTTC
TRBJ2-3 NA TRBV7-3 NA CASSRGGPGGTDTQYF TGTGCCAGCAGCCGGGGAGGACCCGGGGGCACAGATACGCAGTATTTT
TRBJ2-3 TRBD2 TRBV5-1 NA CASSFSGGRTDTQYF TGCGCCAGCAGCTTTAGCGGGGGACGCACAGATACGCAGTATTTT
TRBJ1-1 NA TRBV19 NA CASSTRQQNTEAFF TGTGCCAGTAGTACGAGACAGCAAAACACTGAAGCTTTCTTT
TRBJ1-5 NA TRBV6-1 few CASRGGGNQPQHF TGTGCCAGCAGAGGCGGGGGAAACCAGCCCCAGCATTTT
TRBJ2-7 TRBD2 TRBV5-1 NA CASGPGGTSSYEQYF TGCGCCTCTGGACCGGGGGGGACTAGCTCCTACGAGCAGTACTTC
TRBJ2-2 NA TRBV7-2 NA CASSLSRNTGELFF TGTGCCAGCAGCTTAAGTAGGAACACCGGGGAGCTGTTTTTT
TRBJ2-7 TRBD2 TRBV6-5 NA CASSQSGGYYEQYF TGTGCCAGCAGCCAGAGCGGGGGGTACTACGAGCAGTACTTC
TRBJ2-3 TRBD2 TRBV27 few CASSLQGLAGTTDTQYF TGTGCCAGCAGTCTACAAGGACTAGCGGGGACCACAGATACGCAGTATTTT
TRBJ2-5 NA TRBV2 NA CASRGGTTREGAQYF TGTGCCAGCAGGGGAGGGACTACGAGGGAGGGGGCCCAGTACTTC
TRBJ1-1 NA TRBV7-6 NA CASSLSLRGASANTEAFF TGTGCCAGCAGCTTATCCTTAAGGGGGGCCTCTGCGAACACTGAAGCTTTCTTT
TRBJ1-5 TRBD1 TRBV19 NA CASTQGATGQSGIRAQHF TGTGCCAGTACCCAGGGTGCGACAGGGCAGTCCGGGATCAGGGCCCAGCATTTT
TRBJ2-3 TRBD1 TRBV6-6 NA CASSLRQGGVDTQYF TGTGCCAGCAGCCTCCGACAGGGTGGAGTAGATACGCAGTATTTT
TRBJ2-1 TRBD2 TRBV7-8 NA CASSLLAGGSSSYNEQFF TGTGCCAGCAGCTTACTAGCGGGGGGTTCCAGCTCCTACAATGAGCAGTTCTTC